These 14 T cell receptor beta chains originate from one sample sequenced in a study of identical twins (dated by TCRdb to 2016 to 2017). Preparation of the library involved 5' RACE. Sequencing took place on an Illumina HiSeq 2000. Through fastp at Q25 and MiXCR, TCRdb rebuilt clones from the public reads, retaining in-frame beta chains. Under each unique CDR3 protein, matching rows form one entry showing the most common genes and DNA. This sample is represented by under 300,000 distinct CDR3 sequences; approximately 11% of them were singletons. Of the sample, under 4.5% is held by the ten largest clones. This sample also appeared in a second study, on yellow fever vaccine responses in identical twins.

What was sequenced was memory (CD45RO+) T cells sorted from blood. This specimen's cell subset or site label, interpreted: CD45RO+ enriched T cells. These TCRs come from a woman in her late teens or twenties in good health.

A few counts support this clonotype. The chain links TRBV2 to TRBJ2-7; D remains unclear. Trimming took 7 bases from V and 3 from J, leaving 13 bases between them. The CDR3 consists of 13 residues. Germline V gives CDR1 SNHLY, CDR2 FYNNEI. CDR3 loop: CASKLGSNYEQYF. DNA for the CDR3: TGTGCCAGCAAGTTGGGATCGAACTACGAGCAGTACTTC.

The table lists this clonotype with a few counts. This chain uses TRBV14 with TRBJ2-1; possible D gene TRBD1, 6 bases. The V end lost 2 bases, the J end lost 10 bases, and 18 bases lay between the germline ends. CDR1 is SGHDN, CDR2 FVKESK, per germline. This CDR3 has 15 residues. The CDR3 nucleotides read TGTGCCAGCAGCCAATTTTCACAGGGTAAAAAGGAGCAGTTCTTC. Translated: CASSQFSQGKKEQFF.

The table lists this clonotype with a few counts. The V call is TRBV15, the J call TRBJ2-5, with D unresolved. The V gene's germline CDR1 is LNHNV and CDR2 YYDKDF (reference sequence). Deletions cut 0 bases from V and 1 base from J, with 3 bases between. The CDR3 runs 13 residues. CDR3 loop: CATSRDPQETQYF. The CDR3 bases are TGTGCCACCAGCAGAGATCCCCAAGAGACCCAGTACTTC. Looking up the rest from reference TRBV15 and TRBJ2-5 gives the full variable domain: DAMVIQNPRYQVTQFGKPVTLSCSQTLNHNVMYWYQQKSSQAPKLLFHYYDKDFNNEADTPDNFQSRRPNTSFCFLDIRSPGLGDTAMYLCATSRDPQETQYFGPGTRLLVL.

This chain uses TRBV28 with TRBJ2-7, with 9 bases matching TRBD1. V dropped 4 bases and J dropped 3; count of bases not matched to a gene: 7. The CDR3 contains 15 residues. In germline, CDR1 is MDHEN, CDR2 SYDVKM. CDR3 region: CASSSPGTGIYEQYF. CDR3 sequence (DNA): TGTGCCAGCAGTTCTCCCGGGACAGGGATCTACGAGCAGTACTTC.

V usage is TRBV12-3 or TRBV12-4 and J usage is TRBJ2-3, with TRBD2 matching 12 bases. J gave up 2 bases and V 6 bases, and 9 bases lay outside the gene matches. The length of the CDR3 is 17 residues. As DNA, the CDR3 is TGTGCCAGCAGCAGACTAGCGGGAGCCCCGTCCACAGATACGCAGTATTTT. It specifies CASSRLAGAPSTDTQYF.

CDR3 in amino acids: CASSRFSATQITPNEQFF. CDR3 bases: TGTGCCAGCAGCCGCTTTAGCGCCACCCAGATCACACCGAATGAGCAGTTCTTC. This rearrangement joins TRBV3-1 to TRBJ2-1, with a possible D match to TRBD2 (5 bases). This CDR3 region has 18 residues. The V gene lost 4 bases and the J gene lost 7 bases, with 26 bases spanning the gap. Germline CDR1 reads LGHDT; CDR2 reads YNNKEL (reference sequence).

This clonotype appeared a few times. V is TRBV4-1 and J is TRBJ1-1, with TRBD1 matching 7 bases. Per the germline V gene, CDR1 is MGHRA and CDR2 is YSYEKL. The CDR3 consists of 16 residues. The J segment lost 1 base and the V segment lost 3 bases, leaving 8 bases of the junction unmatched. The CDR3 bases are TGCGCCAGCAGCCAGGACCCGGGACAGAGGAACACTGAAGCTTTCTTT. Translation gives CASSQDPGQRNTEAFF.

This clonotype was observed many times. The chain uses TRBV25-1 and TRBJ2-3, with D unresolved. V lost 10 bases to trimming and J lost 2 bases, with 10 bases between them. The CDR3 sequence is 12 residues long. The germline CDR1 and CDR2 sequences are MGHDK and SYGVNS. CDR3 sequence: CAITGPTDTQYF. The CDR3 DNA follows: TGTGCCATTACGGGCCCCACAGATACGCAGTATTTT.

This clonotype turned up a few times. The rearrangement joins TRBV9 to TRBJ2-1; tentative D call: TRBD2 (5 bases). CDR1 SGDLS and CDR2 YYNGEE come from the germline V gene. The CDR3 is made up of 14 amino acids. Trimming left V 2 bases short and J 4 bases short, with 10 bases between. The CDR3 nucleotides are TGTGCCAGCAGCGTGGAGACTACATACAATGAGCAGTTCTTC. This translates into CASSVETTYNEQFF.

This chain uses TRBV12-3 or TRBV12-4 with TRBJ2-7; 7 bases agree with TRBD1. V gave up 5 bases and J gave up 2 bases; unmatched junction bases: 6. This CDR3 comprises 14 residues. Written as DNA, the CDR3 is TGTGCCAGCAGTGCCCAGAGGGGGCCCTACGAGCAGTACTTC. Translation gives CASSAQRGPYEQYF.

The V call is TRBV13, the J call TRBJ2-5; 7 positions match TRBD2. This CDR3 spans 14 amino acids. The V gene's germline CDR1 is PRHDT and CDR2 FYEKMQ (reference sequence). V was pared by 5 bases and J by 5 bases, with 8 bases of the junction left unmatched. The CDR3 DNA reads as TGTGCCAGCAGCCCCAAGCGGGGAGGGGAGACCCAGTACTTC. It codes for CASSPKRGGETQYF. Complete variable domain (other parts from reference TRBV13 and TRBJ2-5): AAGVIQSPRHLIKEKRETATLKCYPIPRHDTVYWYQQGPGQDPQFLISFYEKMQSDKGSIPDRFSAQQFSDYHSELNMSSLELGDSALYFCASSPKRGGETQYFGPGTRLLVL.

The rearrangement uses TRBV7-2 and TRBJ2-1; 8 bases map to TRBD2. Trimming at V came to 6 bases and at J to 8 bases, leaving 15 bases not matched to a gene. Germline V gene data show CDR1 as SGHTA and CDR2 as FQGNSA. This CDR3 has 16 amino acids. In DNA, the CDR3 is TGTGCCAGCAGGATCATCGGGACTAGGGTCGGCGATGAGCAGTTCTTC. The encoded protein is CASRIIGTRVGDEQFF.

The J gene is TRBJ2-5, the V gene TRBV2; a weak D match, TRBD1 (6 bases). V was trimmed by 5 bases and J by 2 bases, leaving 15 bases between them. This CDR3 region has 15 residues. The germline CDR1 and CDR2 sequences are SNHLY and FYNNEI. Written as DNA, the CDR3 is TGTGCCAGCAGTATCATACAGGGTCTACAAGAGACCCAGTACTTC. The encoded protein is CASSIIQGLQETQYF. Together with reference TRBV2 and TRBJ2-5, the CDR3 gives the full variable domain: EPEVTQTPSHQVTQMGQEVILRCVPISNHLYFYWYRQILGQKVEFLVSFYNNEISEKSEIFDDQFSVERPDGSNFTLKIRSTKLEDSAMYFCASSIIQGLQETQYFGPGTRLLVL.

The chain uses TRBV7-2 and TRBJ2-2; D might be TRBD1 (5 bases). Looked up from germline, CDR1 is SGHTA and CDR2 is FQGNSA. The CDR3 has 13 amino acids. The V end lost 4 bases, the J end lost 7 bases, and 10 bases lay between the germline ends. The CDR3 sequence is CASSSRGGGELFF. Here the CDR3 DNA reads TGTGCCAGCAGCTCTAGGGGCGGCGGGGAGCTGTTTTTT.